This TCR beta chain is from a study of vaccination and CD4 T cells after COVID-19. The Oncomine TCR Beta short-read assay was applied to DNA of cultured CD4+ T cells. TCRdb recomputed calls from the PCR reads with MiXCR, one row per CDR3 protein. The table has approximately 21,000 distinct CDR3 sequences, over 40% seen once; the top ten hold 4% to 5%. CDR1 is MDHEN, CDR2 SYDVKM, per germline. V was pared by 8 bases and J by 6 bases, with 10 bases of the junction left unmatched. The CDR3 covers 15 residues. A few counts support this clonotype. The antigen remains undetermined. Time point defined: late sampling 161 to 241 days after vaccination in a few convalescent patients. Treatment denoted: 10-day PBMC culture with coronavirus spike peptide pools or control peptides (ViraFEST assay). T cells were expanded with peptide pools, and expanded clonotypes were identified by TCR sequencing.

This clonotype was obtained from a human donor who had recovered from COVID-19. The chain recombines TRBV28 with TRBJ1-5, with TRBD1 matching over 10 bases. The sequenced sample was CD4+ T cells from blood, cultured in vitro, obtained about 7 months after SARS-CoV-2 vaccination. CDR3 protein: CASCNRDRGGQPQHF. The CDR3 bases are TGTGCCAGCTGTAACCGGGACAGGGGCGGTCAGCCCCAGCATTTT.